The T cell receptor beta chain under discussion was sequenced for a study of Ad26.COV2.S vaccination and SARS-CoV-2 variants. The V end was cut by 1 base, the J end by 2 bases, with 6 bases between. Germline V gene data show CDR1 as SGDLS and CDR2 as YYNGEE. The CDR3 has 13 amino acids. The treatment here: some 20 received Ad26.COV2.S at low or high dose, single or two shots; 5 received placebo; per-sample allocation not given. Sample collection was performed on day 63 after the first vaccine or placebo injection. The study used a vaccine consisting of an Ad26 vector that expressed Wuhan-strain SARS-CoV-2 spike. A remark on this clone: Its antigen is as yet unknown. This CDR3 is also generated by other DNA sequences in the sample.

Sequencing was performed with immunoSEQ multiplex PCR; in TCRdb, only in-frame clones are kept and a portion is missing. Of 300,000 to 350,000 clones in the sample, roughly 90% were seen once. General study results and limits: After vaccination, reports described spike-specific CD8+ and CD4+ T cell responses as showing substantial breadth.

The input for sequencing was peripheral blood, taken in a trial of Ad26.COV2.S vaccine versus placebo. The V gene is TRBV9, the J gene TRBJ2-5; D is undetermined. The TCR originated in a person between 18 and 59 years old who received the Ad26.COV2.S COVID-19 vaccine or a placebo. The CDR3 coding sequence is TGTGCCAGCAGCGTACAAGGGCAAGAGACCCAGTACTTC. This encodes CASSVQGQETQYF.